This T cell receptor beta chain was recorded in a study of blood T cell repertoires in COVID-19. Study-level information: The United States, Italy and Spain were the sources of the acute and convalescent COVID-19 samples. Sources were T cells, B-cell-depleted T cells, or PBMCs; the material itself was cDNA or gDNA.

Germline CDR1 MDHEN, CDR2 SYDVKM. The V and J ends lost 5 bases and 8 bases respectively, with 12 bases between them. The CDR3 totals 12 residues. In the original processing: Counts of nucleated cells, estimated from reference gene primer amplification, were obtained. Sequencing was performed with immunoSEQ multiplex PCR; in TCRdb, only in-frame clones are kept and a portion is missing. From that table come the V and J calls and clone size; the DNA was used to work out D and trimming. The table records a few hundred thousand clones, 86% of them present only once. The chain links TRBV28 to TRBJ1-1; D is possibly TRBD1 (6 bases). Sequenced: peripheral blood. This sequence was found in a man between 18 and 29 years old with active or convalescent COVID-19. The CDR3 region is CASSIIQGEAFF. The CDR3 nucleotides read TGTGCCAGCAGTATTATACAGGGAGAAGCTTTCTTT.